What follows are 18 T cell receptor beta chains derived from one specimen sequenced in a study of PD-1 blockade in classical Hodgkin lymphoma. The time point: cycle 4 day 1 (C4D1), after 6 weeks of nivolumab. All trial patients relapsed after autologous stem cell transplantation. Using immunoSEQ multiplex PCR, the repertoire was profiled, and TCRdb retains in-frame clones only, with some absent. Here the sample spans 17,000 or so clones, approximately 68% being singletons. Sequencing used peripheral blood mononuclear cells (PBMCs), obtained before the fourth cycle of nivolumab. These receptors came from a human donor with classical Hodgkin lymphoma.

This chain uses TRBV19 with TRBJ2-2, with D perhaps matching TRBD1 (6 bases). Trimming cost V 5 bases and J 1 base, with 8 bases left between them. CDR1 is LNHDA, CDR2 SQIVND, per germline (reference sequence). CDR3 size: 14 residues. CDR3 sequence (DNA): TGTGCCAGTAGTTCACAGGGGAACACCGGGGAGCTGTTTTTT. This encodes CASSSQGNTGELFF.

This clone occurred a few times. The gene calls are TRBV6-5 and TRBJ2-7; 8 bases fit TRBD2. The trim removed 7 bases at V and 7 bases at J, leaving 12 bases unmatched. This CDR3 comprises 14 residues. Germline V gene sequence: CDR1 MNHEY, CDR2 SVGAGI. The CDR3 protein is CASNSGLGDLEQYF. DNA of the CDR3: TGTGCCAGCAACTCGGGACTAGGGGACCTGGAGCAGTACTTC.

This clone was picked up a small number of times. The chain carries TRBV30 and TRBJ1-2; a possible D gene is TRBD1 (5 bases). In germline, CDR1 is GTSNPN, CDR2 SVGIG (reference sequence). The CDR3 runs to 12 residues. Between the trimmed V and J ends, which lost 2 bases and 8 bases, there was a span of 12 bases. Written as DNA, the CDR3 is TGTGCCTGGAGTAGAGGGGAGGGAGGCTACACCTTC. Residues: CAWSRGEGGYTF.

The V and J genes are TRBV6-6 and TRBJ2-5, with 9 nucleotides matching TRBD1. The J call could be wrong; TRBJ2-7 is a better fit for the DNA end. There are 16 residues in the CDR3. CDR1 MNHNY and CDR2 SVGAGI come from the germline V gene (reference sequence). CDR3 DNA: TGTGCCAGCAGTTACTCTCCCGGGACAGGGATAGACGAGCAGTACTTC. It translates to CASSYSPGTGIDEQYF.

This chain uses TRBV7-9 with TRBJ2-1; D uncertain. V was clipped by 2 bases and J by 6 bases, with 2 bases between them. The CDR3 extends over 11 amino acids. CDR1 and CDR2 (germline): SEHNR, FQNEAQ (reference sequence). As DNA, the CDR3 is TGTGCCAGCAGCTTATTCAATGAGCAGTTCTTC. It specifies CASSLFNEQFF.

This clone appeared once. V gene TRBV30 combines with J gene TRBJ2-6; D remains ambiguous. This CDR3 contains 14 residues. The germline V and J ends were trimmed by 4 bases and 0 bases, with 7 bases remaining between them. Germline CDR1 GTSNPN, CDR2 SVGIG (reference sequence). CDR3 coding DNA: TGTGCCTGGACTGTTGGCTCTGGGGCCAACGTCCTGACTTTC. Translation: CAWTVGSGANVLTF. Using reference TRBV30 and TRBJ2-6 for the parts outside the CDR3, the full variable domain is SQTIHQWPATLVQPVGSPLSLECTVEGTSNPNLYWYRQAAGRGLQLLFYSVGIGQISSEVPQNLSASRPQDRQFILSSKKLLLSDSGFYLCAWTVGSGANVLTFGAGSRLTVL.

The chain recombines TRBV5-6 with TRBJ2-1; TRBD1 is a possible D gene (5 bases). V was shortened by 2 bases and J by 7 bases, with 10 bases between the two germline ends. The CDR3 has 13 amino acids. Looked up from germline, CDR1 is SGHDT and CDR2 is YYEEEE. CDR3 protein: CASSLYRINEQFF. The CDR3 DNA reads TGTGCCAGCAGCTTATACAGGATTAATGAGCAGTTCTTC.

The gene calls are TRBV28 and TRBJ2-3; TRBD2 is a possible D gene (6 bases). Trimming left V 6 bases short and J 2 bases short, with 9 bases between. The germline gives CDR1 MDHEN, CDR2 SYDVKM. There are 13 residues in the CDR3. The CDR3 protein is CASSPGDTDTQYF. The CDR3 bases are TGTGCCAGCAGCCCGGGGGACACAGATACGCAGTATTTT.

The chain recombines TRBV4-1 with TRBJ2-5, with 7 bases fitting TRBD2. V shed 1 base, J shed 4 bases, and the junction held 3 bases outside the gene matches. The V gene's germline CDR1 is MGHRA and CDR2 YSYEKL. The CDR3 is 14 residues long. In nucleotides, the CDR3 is TGCGCCAGCAGCCAAGTGGGGGAGGGAGAGACCCAGTACTTC. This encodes CASSQVGEGETQYF.

This CDR3 is CAWMEAVITEAFF. CDR3 nucleotides: TGTGCCTGGATGGAAGCGGTTATTACTGAAGCTTTCTTT. The chain has TRBV30 and TRBJ1-1; D not certain. CDR1 is GTSNPN and CDR2 is SVGIG in the germline V gene (reference sequence). V was cut by 4 bases and J by 5 bases, with 14 bases left in between. The CDR3 has 13 residues.

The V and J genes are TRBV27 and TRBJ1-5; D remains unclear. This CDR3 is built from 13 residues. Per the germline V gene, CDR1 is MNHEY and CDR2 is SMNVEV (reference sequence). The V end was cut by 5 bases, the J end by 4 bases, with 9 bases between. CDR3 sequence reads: CASSPSYNQPQHF. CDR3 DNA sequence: TGTGCCAGCAGTCCTTCATATAATCAGCCCCAGCATTTT.

This CDR3 reads CAISELEFQNTEAFF. CDR3 sequence (DNA): TGTGCCATCAGTGAGCTGGAGTTCCAGAACACTGAAGCTTTCTTT. The chain has TRBV10-3 and TRBJ1-1; D gene unclear. The CDR3 sequence is 15 residues long. The V gene's germline CDR1 is ENHRY and CDR2 SYGVKD. V gave up 2 bases and J gave up 1 base, with 11 bases separating them.

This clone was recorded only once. CDR3: CASSLGQGANSPLHF. As DNA, the CDR3 is TGTGCCAGCAGCTTAGGACAGGGCGCTAATTCACCCCTCCACTTT. This chain links TRBV5-6 with TRBJ1-6; 8 nucleotides align to TRBD1. V lost 2 bases, J lost 6 bases, and 4 bases stayed unmatched. Per the germline V gene, CDR1 is SGHDT and CDR2 is YYEEEE. The length of the CDR3 is 15 residues. Full variable domain (rest looked up from reference TRBV5-6 and TRBJ1-6): DAGVTQSPTHLIKTRGQQVTLRCSPKSGHDTVSWYQQALGQGPQFIFQYYEEEERQRGNFPDRFSGHQFPNYSSELNVNALLLGDSALYLCASSLGQGANSPLHFGNGTRLTVT.

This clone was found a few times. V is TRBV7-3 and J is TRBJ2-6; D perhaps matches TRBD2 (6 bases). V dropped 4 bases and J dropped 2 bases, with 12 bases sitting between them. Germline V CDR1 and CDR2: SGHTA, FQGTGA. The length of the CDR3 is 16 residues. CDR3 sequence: CASSSWGEPGANVLTF. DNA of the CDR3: TGTGCCAGCAGCTCCTGGGGGGAACCTGGGGCCAACGTCCTGACTTTC.

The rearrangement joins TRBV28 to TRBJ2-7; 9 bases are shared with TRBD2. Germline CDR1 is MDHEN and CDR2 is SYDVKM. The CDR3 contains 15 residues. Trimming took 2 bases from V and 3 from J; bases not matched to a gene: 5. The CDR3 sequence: CASSLRLAGIYEQYF. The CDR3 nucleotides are TGTGCCAGCAGTTTAAGGCTAGCGGGGATCTACGAGCAGTACTTC.

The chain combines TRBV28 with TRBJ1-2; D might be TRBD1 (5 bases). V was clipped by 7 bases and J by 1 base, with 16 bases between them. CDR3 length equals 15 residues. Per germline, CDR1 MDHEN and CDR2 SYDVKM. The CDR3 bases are TGTGCCAGCAAGGGCCCTTTACAGGTTAACTATGGCTACACCTTC. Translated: CASKGPLQVNYGYTF.

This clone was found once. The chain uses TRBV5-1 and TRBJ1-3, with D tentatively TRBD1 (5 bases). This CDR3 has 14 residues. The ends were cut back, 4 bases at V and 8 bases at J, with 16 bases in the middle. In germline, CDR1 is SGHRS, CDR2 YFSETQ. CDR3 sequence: CASSAYRPWDTIYF. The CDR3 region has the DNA TGCGCCAGCAGCGCGTACAGGCCGTGGGACACCATATATTTT.

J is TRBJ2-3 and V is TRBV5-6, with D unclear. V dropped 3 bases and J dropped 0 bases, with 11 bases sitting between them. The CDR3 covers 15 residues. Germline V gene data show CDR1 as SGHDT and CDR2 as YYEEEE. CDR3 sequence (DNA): TGTGCCAGCAGCTCCCCCGGACCTAGCACAGATACGCAGTATTTT. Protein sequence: CASSSPGPSTDTQYF.